This T cell receptor (beta chain) was sequenced during a study of identical twins. J lost 3 bases, V lost 2 bases, and 15 bases had no gene match. Germline assignment: CDR1 LNHNV and CDR2 YYDKDF (reference sequence). The CDR3 runs 18 residues. TCRdb re-called the 5' RACE reads with MiXCR, one entry per CDR3 protein. The table has 200,000 to 250,000 distinct CDR3 sequences, 6.5% seen once; the top ten hold about 14%. This clonotype came up a few times. What it recognizes is unknown. General study points: Sequences that were out-of-frame, alpha and twin-shared displayed an excess of low generation probability. Cross-sectional statistics underpinned the conclusions; the same donors were not followed.

This sample was shared with a second study, whose subject was T cells expressing NK-cell markers. From that study: Sequencing covered eight donors, seven HCMV-seropositive and one seronegative. A few of the donors also had these clonotypes leading their CD3+CD56-NKG2C+ fraction.

The clonotype originates from a woman younger than 35 in good health. This rearrangement joins TRBV15 to TRBJ2-7, with 8 bases fitting TRBD1. Input material: CD8+ T cells sorted from blood. The CDR3 reads CATSRIGQGKRSNYEQYF. The DNA of the CDR3 is TGTGCCACCAGCAGAATAGGACAGGGAAAAAGGTCTAACTACGAGCAGTACTTC. The whole variable domain, remainder taken from reference TRBV15 and TRBJ2-7, is DAMVIQNPRYQVTQFGKPVTLSCSQTLNHNVMYWYQQKSSQAPKLLFHYYDKDFNNEADTPDNFQSRRPNTSFCFLDIRSPGLGDTAMYLCATSRIGQGKRSNYEQYFGPGTRLTVT.